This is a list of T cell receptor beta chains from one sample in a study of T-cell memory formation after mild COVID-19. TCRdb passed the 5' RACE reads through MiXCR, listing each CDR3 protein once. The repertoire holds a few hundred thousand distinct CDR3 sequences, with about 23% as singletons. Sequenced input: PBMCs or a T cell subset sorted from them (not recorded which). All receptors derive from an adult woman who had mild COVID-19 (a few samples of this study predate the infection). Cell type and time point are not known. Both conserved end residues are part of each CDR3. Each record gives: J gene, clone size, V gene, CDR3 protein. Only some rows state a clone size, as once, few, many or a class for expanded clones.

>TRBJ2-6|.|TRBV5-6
CASSQTLSSGANVLTF
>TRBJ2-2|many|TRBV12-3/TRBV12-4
CASSVTGELFF
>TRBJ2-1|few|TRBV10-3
CAIRGRLAGGDEQFF
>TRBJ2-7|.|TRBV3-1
CASSQGPIYEQYF
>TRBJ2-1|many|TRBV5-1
CASSRTGFTSYNEQFF
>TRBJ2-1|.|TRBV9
CASSGIELFF
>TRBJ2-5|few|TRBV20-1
CSAVDRVQETQYF
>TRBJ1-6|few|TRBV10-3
CAISAGTGESPLHF
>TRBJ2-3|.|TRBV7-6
CASSLWDSGSTDTQYF
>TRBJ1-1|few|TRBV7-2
CASSLGGLRREAFF
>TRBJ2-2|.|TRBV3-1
CASSQERDRGRTGELFF
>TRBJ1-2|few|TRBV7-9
CASSLTRGLRGYTF
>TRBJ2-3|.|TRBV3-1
CASSRQRDSTLTDTQYF
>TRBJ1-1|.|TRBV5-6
CASSKGQGNMNTEAFF
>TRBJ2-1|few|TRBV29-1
CSVWREYNNEQFF
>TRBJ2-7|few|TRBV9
CASSASDSMAYEQYF
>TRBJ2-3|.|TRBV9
CASSPPSPRADTQYF
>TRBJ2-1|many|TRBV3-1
CASSPQSGGWNEQFF
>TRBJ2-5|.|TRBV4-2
CASSQLRAGGPVETQYF
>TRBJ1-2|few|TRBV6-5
CASSQTGVVGYTF
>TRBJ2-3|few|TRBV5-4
CASSHGGTRRDTQYF
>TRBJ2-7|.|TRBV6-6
CASSYSNSIGYEQYF
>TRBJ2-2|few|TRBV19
CASITAKGAGELFF
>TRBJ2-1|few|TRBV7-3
CASSAGTARGNEQFF
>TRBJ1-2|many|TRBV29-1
CSVEDLHQGGYTF
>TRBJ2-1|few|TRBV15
CATSRDGGSSSYNEQFF
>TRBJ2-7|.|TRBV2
CASRGLAVPYEQYF
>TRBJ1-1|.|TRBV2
CASSFDRGAFF